The subject of this entry is one T cell receptor (beta chain). The data were taken from a study of blood T cell repertoires in COVID-19. Looking at the study overall: Whether acute or convalescent, the COVID-19 samples came from the United States, Italy and Spain. Sources were T cells, B-cell-depleted T cells, or PBMCs; the material itself was cDNA or gDNA.

The CDR3 has 14 residues. Germline V gene sequence: CDR1 SGDLS, CDR2 YYNGEE. Trimming removed 4 bases at V and 4 bases at J, with 13 bases between. The repertoire was sequenced with immunoSEQ multiplex PCR; TCRdb's copy has only in-frame clones and lacks some. Of 50,000 to 65,000 clones in the sample, about 92% were seen once. The rearrangement links TRBV9 to TRBJ2-3; D gene uncertain. The receptor comes from a middle-aged man with active COVID-19. Sequenced: peripheral blood. The CDR3 spells CASSTQALADTQYF. The CDR3 DNA is TGTGCCAGCAGCACGCAAGCCTTAGCAGATACGCAGTATTTT.